The following is a T cell receptor (delta chain) sequence with its context. Its antigen is not known. RNA was extracted from the cells and then reverse transcribed. The CDR3 regions were amplified by multiplex PCR from V-gene primers to a constant-region primer. TCRdb re-processed the multiplex PCR reads via CATT. Of over 45,000 delta-chain clones listed, over 13% are singletons. The data derive from a study of Vδ1+ human thymocytes. Findings and caveats of the study: In the thymus, TRG and TRD repertoires looked highly polyclonal with Gaussian CDR3 lengths. Thymic delta-chain repertoires held about 20% Vdelta2 sequences and few Vdelta3, despite high sort purity. Unexpected Vdelta2 sequences could cause misinterpretation of bulk repertoire data.

From germline, CDR1 is TSWWSYY and CDR2 QGS. The CDR3 consists of 18 residues. The V end lost 4 bases, the J end lost 5 bases, and 26 bases lay between the germline ends. Thymocytes were sorted as CD3+ TCRVdelta1+ TCRVdelta2- after alphabeta T cell depletion. The source of this sequence is a girl in the first two years of life who had congenital heart surgery. The rearrangement uses TRDV1 and TRDJ1, with D possibly matching TRDD2 (7 bases). Sequenced material: Vdelta1+ gamma-delta thymocytes from the thymus. Subset indicated: FACS-sorted CD3+ TCRalphabeta- TCRVdelta1+ TCRVdelta2- thymocytes. The CDR3 is CALGVFPTPGDQADKLIF. Here the CDR3 DNA reads TGTGCTCTTGGGGTCTTTCCTACGCCTGGGGACCAGGCAGATAAACTCATCTTT.